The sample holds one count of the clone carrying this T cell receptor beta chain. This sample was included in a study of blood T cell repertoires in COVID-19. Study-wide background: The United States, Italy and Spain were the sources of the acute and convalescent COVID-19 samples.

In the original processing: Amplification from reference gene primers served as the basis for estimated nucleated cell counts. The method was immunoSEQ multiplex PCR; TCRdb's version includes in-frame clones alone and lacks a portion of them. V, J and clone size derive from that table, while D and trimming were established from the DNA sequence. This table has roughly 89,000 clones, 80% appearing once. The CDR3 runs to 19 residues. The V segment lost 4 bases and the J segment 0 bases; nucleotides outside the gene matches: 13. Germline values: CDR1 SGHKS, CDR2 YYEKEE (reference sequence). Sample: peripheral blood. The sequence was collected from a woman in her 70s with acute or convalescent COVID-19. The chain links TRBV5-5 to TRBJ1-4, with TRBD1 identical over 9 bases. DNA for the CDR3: TGTGCCAGCAGCCCCAGTCCCGGGACAGGGTGGGCAACTAATGAAAAACTGTTTTTT. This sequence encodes CASSPSPGTGWATNEKLFF.